This T cell receptor beta chain was captured in a study of cytomegalovirus exposure and HLA in healthy donors. About the study: Approximately 170 million T cells yielded 90 million to 130 million unique TCR beta sequences in earlier analysis.

The CDR3 contains 15 residues. Germline values: CDR1 SGHDN, CDR2 FVKESK. Trimming stripped 3 bases from V and 4 bases from J, with 15 bases between. On this clone: Its antigen is not identified.

The PCR contained 60 Vbeta and 13 Jbeta primers. Assay: immunoSEQ multiplex PCR; the TCRdb copy retains only in-frame clones and omits some. The sample has about 140,000 clones; 70% are singletons. Broader study findings: A highly shared variant cluster was judged a likely technical artifact. Later analysis demonstrated an association between a missense DCLRE1C variant and TCR beta V- and J-gene trimming.

The genes are TRBV14 and TRBJ1-2, with D uncertain. The sample was PBMCs. The receptor was derived from a woman aged 30 to 39 in good health and CMV-seronegative. CDR3 in amino acids: CASSHRDGLIYGYTF. DNA for the CDR3: TGTGCCAGCAGCCACAGAGACGGACTTATCTATGGCTACACCTTC.